This entry lists 20 T cell receptor beta chains sequenced from one sample in a study of cytomegalovirus exposure and HLA in healthy donors. With 60 Vbeta and 13 Jbeta primers, the PCR was carried out. TCRdb's table, derived via immunoSEQ multiplex PCR, lists solely in-frame clones and lacks some. The top ten clones hold around 0.52% of a sample with 150,000 to 200,000 clones, almost 85% of them seen once. The specimen was PBMCs. Every receptor here comes from a woman aged 45-65 years in good health and CMV-seronegative.

The chain employs TRBV6-5 and TRBJ1-1, with unresolved D. Per germline, CDR1 MNHEY and CDR2 SVGAGI. V was pared by 2 bases and J by 4 bases, with 8 bases between. The CDR3 runs to 13 residues. CDR3 sequence reads: CASSYSGTTEAFF. The CDR3, as DNA: TGTGCCAGCAGTTACAGCGGAACCACTGAAGCTTTCTTT.

This clone was observed a handful of times. V usage is TRBV18 and J usage is TRBJ1-1; D might be TRBD1 (5 bases). Germline loops: CDR1 KGHSH, CDR2 LQKENI. This CDR3 comprises 17 residues. The ends were cut back, 3 bases at V and 1 base at J, with 18 bases in the middle. The DNA of the CDR3 is TGTGCCAGCTCACCCTCGTCAGGGCGTGTCGGGAACACTGAAGCTTTCTTT. Encoded protein: CASSPSSGRVGNTEAFF.

The chain uses TRBV5-1 and TRBJ2-3; D not resolved. Germline V CDR1 and CDR2: SGHRS, YFSETQ. The CDR3 extends over 14 amino acids. Deletions cut 4 bases from V and 0 bases from J, with 9 bases between. CDR3: CASSLDGSTDTQYF. CDR3 sequence (DNA): TGCGCCAGCAGCCTGGACGGTAGCACAGATACGCAGTATTTT.

This sequence joins TRBV28 and TRBJ1-1; 8 positions match TRBD1. Germline CDR1 MDHEN, CDR2 SYDVKM. The V gene end was trimmed by 5 bases and the J gene end by 1 base; junction bases not matched to a gene: 6. The CDR3 runs to 15 residues. The CDR3 is CASSGAGTGNTEAFF. DNA for the CDR3: TGTGCCAGCAGTGGGGCCGGGACAGGGAACACTGAAGCTTTCTTT.

This chain uses TRBV28 with TRBJ2-2; 10 nucleotides align to TRBD2. V was pared by 5 bases and J by 2 bases, with 8 bases of the junction left unmatched. Germline loops: CDR1 MDHEN, CDR2 SYDVKM. The CDR3 extends over 17 amino acids. The CDR3: CASSTPTSGVNTGELFF. In DNA form, the CDR3 reads TGTGCCAGCAGTACCCCCACTAGCGGGGTTAACACCGGGGAGCTGTTTTTT. The full variable domain, its missing parts supplied by reference TRBV28 and TRBJ2-2, is DVKVTQSSRYLVKRTGEKVFLECVQDMDHENMFWYRQDPGLGLRLIYFSYDVKMKEKGDIPEGYSVSREKKERFSLILESASTNQTSMYLCASSTPTSGVNTGELFFGEGSRLTVL.

The J gene is TRBJ1-5, the V gene TRBV27; 9 bases are shared with TRBD1. This CDR3 is 14 amino acids long. J was trimmed by 5 bases and V by 5 bases; bases with no gene match: 4. Per the germline V gene, CDR1 is MNHEY and CDR2 is SMNVEV (reference sequence). Written as DNA, the CDR3 is TGTGCCAGCAGTGCGACAGGGGGGTATCAGCCCCAGCATTTT. The encoded protein is CASSATGGYQPQHF.

The gene calls are TRBV6-6 and TRBJ1-2, with a weak D call TRBD1 (5 bases). Trimming pared 7 bases from V and 4 bases from J, leaving 13 bases between. This CDR3 contains 13 residues. Looked up from germline, CDR1 is MNHNY and CDR2 is SVGAGI (reference sequence). CDR3 nucleotide sequence: TGTGCCAGCAACTCCGGACAATTCTATGGCTACACCTTC. It yields the protein CASNSGQFYGYTF.

The chain links TRBV18 to TRBJ1-4; D unclear. Trimming left V 2 bases short and J 7 bases short, with 17 bases between. Germline lookup yields CDR1 KGHSH and CDR2 LQKENI. The CDR3 loop spans 16 amino acids. In DNA, the CDR3 is TGTGCCAGCTCACCAGGGATGGGAGGTAGCGGTGAAAAACTGTTTTTT. This gives the protein CASSPGMGGSGEKLFF.

Only one count was recorded for this clone. The V and J genes are TRBV9 and TRBJ2-1; weak D call: TRBD1 (6 bases). CDR1 and CDR2 (germline): SGDLS, YYNGEE. CDR3 length: 15 residues. The germline V and J ends were trimmed by 1 base and 6 bases, with 14 bases remaining between them. The CDR3 region is CASSVQGTPGNEQFF. DNA for the CDR3: TGTGCCAGCAGCGTACAGGGGACCCCGGGCAATGAGCAGTTCTTC.

The V call is TRBV28, the J call TRBJ1-5; no clear D gene. This CDR3 region has 13 residues. Germline loops: CDR1 MDHEN, CDR2 SYDVKM. Trimming took off 7 bases at V and 5 bases at J, with 12 bases between the two ends. The chain's CDR3 is CASTPGRHQPQHF. CDR3 sequence (DNA): TGTGCCAGCACCCCGGGGAGGCATCAGCCCCAGCATTTT.

The chain has TRBV27 and TRBJ2-2; D uncertain. The V end was cut by 5 bases, the J end by 1 base, with 8 bases between. The germline CDR1 and CDR2 sequences are MNHEY and SMNVEV (reference sequence). This CDR3 is built from 14 residues. CDR3 protein: CASSPLVNTGELFF. In nucleotides, the CDR3 is TGTGCCAGCAGTCCTCTAGTGAACACCGGGGAGCTGTTTTTT.

In DNA form, the CDR3 reads TGTGCCAGCAGACCCCACGGGGGCTCCTACGAGCAGTACTTC. This sequence encodes CASRPHGGSYEQYF. This chain uses TRBV6-5 with TRBJ2-7; perhaps TRBD2 as D (6 bases). CDR1 and CDR2 (germline): MNHEY, SVGAGI. CDR3 length: 14 residues. With 6 bases removed from V and 0 bases from J, the gap between germline ends came to 12 bases.

The chain links TRBV27 to TRBJ1-1; perhaps TRBD1 as D (6 bases). The CDR3 is made up of 17 amino acids. The germline V gene encodes CDR1 MNHEY and CDR2 SMNVEV (reference sequence). Between the trimmed V and J ends, which lost 6 bases and 1 base, there was a span of 21 bases. The CDR3 DNA is TGTGCCAGCAGCCGCGGTGGGGGGGCGTATTGGAACACTGAAGCTTTCTTT. Amino acid sequence: CASSRGGGAYWNTEAFF.

This chain joins TRBV7-9 and TRBJ1-1, with D tentatively TRBD1 (5 bases). The CDR3 runs 17 residues. V gave up 4 bases and J gave up 1 base, with 19 bases separating them. Germline CDR1 is SEHNR and CDR2 is FQNEAQ (reference sequence). CDR3 sequence: CASSSTSLGGTNTEAFF. The CDR3 nucleotides are TGTGCCAGCAGCTCGACCTCTCTTGGGGGGACGAACACTGAAGCTTTCTTT.

This clone was seen a handful of times. The rearrangement uses TRBV19 and TRBJ1-4; D remains unclear. V dropped 3 bases and J dropped 3 bases, with 8 bases sitting between them. Germline V gene sequence: CDR1 LNHDA, CDR2 SQIVND (reference sequence). This CDR3 is built from 14 residues. The CDR3 DNA reads as TGTGCCAGTAGTATGAGGGATGCTAATGAAAAACTGTTTTTT. As protein: CASSMRDANEKLFF.

The CDR3 DNA sequence: TGTGCCAGCAGCTTATATCGGTTTCGGGGCAATGAGCAGTTCTTC. This gives the protein CASSLYRFRGNEQFF. This chain uses TRBV7-8 with TRBJ2-1; D is perhaps TRBD2 (5 bases). Germline assignment: CDR1 SGHVS and CDR2 FQNEAQ. This CDR3 has 15 amino acids. Trimming took 2 bases from V and 6 from J, leaving 14 bases between them. Full variable domain (rest looked up from reference TRBV7-8 and TRBJ2-1): GAGVSQSPRYKVAKRGQDVALRCDPISGHVSLFWYQQALGQGPEFLTYFQNEAQLDKSGLPSDRFFAERPEGSVSTLKIQRTQQEDSAVYLCASSLYRFRGNEQFFGPGTRLTVL.

The chain carries TRBV5-4 and TRBJ2-4, with D maybe TRBD2 (5 bases). Trimming cost V 1 base and J 1 base, with 6 bases left between them. This CDR3 contains 14 residues. Germline assignment: CDR1 SGHNT and CDR2 YYREEE (reference sequence). The CDR3 sequence is CASSLREAKNIQYF. CDR3 in DNA: TGTGCCAGCAGCTTGAGGGAGGCCAAAAACATTCAGTACTTC. Full variable domain (remainder filled in from reference TRBV5-4 and TRBJ2-4): ETGVTQSPTHLIKTRGQQVTLRCSSQSGHNTVSWYQQALGQGPQFIFQYYREEENGRGNFPPRFSGLQFPNYSSELNVNALELDDSALYLCASSLREAKNIQYFGAGTRLSVL.

Only one count was recorded for this clone. The rearrangement joins TRBV19 to TRBJ2-6; no reliable D call. The CDR3 totals 15 residues. Trimming removed 3 bases from V and 1 base from J, with 7 bases in between. Germline CDR1 reads LNHDA; CDR2 reads SQIVND (reference sequence). CDR3: CASSITESGANVLTF. CDR3 nucleotides: TGTGCCAGTAGTATCACCGAGTCTGGGGCCAACGTCCTGACTTTC.

This chain uses TRBV10-3 with TRBJ1-3, with a tentative D call TRBD1 (6 bases). Trimming stripped 5 bases from V and 0 bases from J, with 11 bases between. CDR3 length equals 15 residues. CDR1 ENHRY and CDR2 SYGVKD come from the germline V gene. The CDR3 region is CAISSSDSSGNTIYF. The CDR3 nucleotides read TGTGCCATCAGTTCCTCGGACAGCTCTGGAAACACCATATATTTT.

The chain links TRBV11-1 to TRBJ2-2; D gene unclear. The germline gives CDR1 SGHAT, CDR2 FQDESV (reference sequence). The V end lost 5 bases, the J end lost 5 bases, and 9 bases lay between the germline ends. The CDR3 extends over 13 amino acids. The CDR3 is CASSPVRTGELFF. The CDR3 DNA follows: TGTGCCAGCAGCCCCGTGAGGACCGGGGAGCTGTTTTTT.